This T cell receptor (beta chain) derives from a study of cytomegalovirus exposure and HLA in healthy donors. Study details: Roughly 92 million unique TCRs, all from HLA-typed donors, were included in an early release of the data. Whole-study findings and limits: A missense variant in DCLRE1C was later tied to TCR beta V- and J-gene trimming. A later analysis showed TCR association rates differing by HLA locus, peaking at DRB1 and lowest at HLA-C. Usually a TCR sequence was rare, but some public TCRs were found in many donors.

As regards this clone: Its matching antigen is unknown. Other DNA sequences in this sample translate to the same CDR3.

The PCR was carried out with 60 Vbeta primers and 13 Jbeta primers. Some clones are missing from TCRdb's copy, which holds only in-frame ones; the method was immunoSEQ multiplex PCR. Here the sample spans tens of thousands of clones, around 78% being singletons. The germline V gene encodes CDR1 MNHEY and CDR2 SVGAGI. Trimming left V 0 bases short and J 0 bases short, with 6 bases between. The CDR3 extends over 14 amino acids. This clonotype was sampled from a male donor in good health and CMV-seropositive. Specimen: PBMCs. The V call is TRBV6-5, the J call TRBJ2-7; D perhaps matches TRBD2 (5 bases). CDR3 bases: TGTGCCAGCAGTTACTCCGGGAACTCCTACGAGCAGTACTTC. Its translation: CASSYSGNSYEQYF.